The 21 T cell receptor beta chains given below trace back to one sample, sequenced in a study of T cell changes during pregnancy in multiple sclerosis. Measured with immunoSEQ multiplex PCR; TCRdb has only the in-frame clones, and not every one. Of 70,000 to 80,000 clones detected, 90% to 95% appear once; the ten largest clones hold 0.58%. The sequencing here drew on peripheral blood, taken in the third trimester of pregnancy. Receptor source: a female donor with multiple sclerosis, enrolled in a pregnancy study.

V gene TRBV6-5 combines with J gene TRBJ1-5; D call uncertain. This CDR3 region has 12 residues. V was shortened by 7 bases and J by 0 bases, with 4 bases between the two germline ends. CDR1 is MNHEY, CDR2 SVGAGI, per germline. CDR3 coding DNA: TGTGCCAGCACCAATAGCAATCAGCCCCAGCATTTT. This codes for CASTNSNQPQHF.

This chain uses TRBV27 with TRBJ2-3, with 8 nucleotides matching TRBD2. The CDR3 is 16 residues long. Germline V gene lookup returns CDR1 MNHEY and CDR2 SMNVEV (reference sequence). J was trimmed by 3 bases and V by 7 bases; bases with no gene match: 12. The DNA for the CDR3 is TGTGCCAGCACCCGAAAGGCGGGGGGAACGACAGATACGCAGTATTTT. Its protein is CASTRKAGGTTDTQYF.

This clone came up once. The genes are TRBV19 and TRBJ1-2; 11 bases align to TRBD1. Looked up from germline, CDR1 is LNHDA and CDR2 is SQIVND (reference sequence). V lost 3 bases to trimming and J lost 2 bases; unmatched junction nucleotides: 8. The CDR3 totals 17 residues. The CDR3 DNA follows: TGTGCCAGTAGTATCCGGTCCGGGACAGGGGGAAACTATGGCTACACCTTC. Translated, it gives CASSIRSGTGGNYGYTF.

The chain couples TRBV7-2 to TRBJ1-2; possible D gene TRBD1, 5 bases. Germline CDR1 SGHTA, CDR2 FQGNSA. V lost 5 bases and J lost 0, with 10 bases in between. The CDR3 is made up of 14 amino acids. The CDR3 spells CASSPPGTNYGYTF. CDR3 nucleotide sequence: TGTGCCAGCAGCCCCCCAGGGACTAACTATGGCTACACCTTC.

The chain links TRBV27 to TRBJ1-1; 8 bases line up with TRBD1. After removal of 6 bases from V and 1 base from J, the junction contained 7 bases not matched to a gene. The CDR3 sequence is 15 residues long. Germline V gene sequence: CDR1 MNHEY, CDR2 SMNVEV (reference sequence). The chain's CDR3 is CASSPTGGRNTEAFF. The CDR3 DNA reads as TGTGCCAGCAGCCCAACAGGGGGTAGGAACACTGAAGCTTTCTTT.

In this sample, this clone turned up once. The genes are TRBV27 and TRBJ1-5, with 7 bases that match TRBD1. CDR3 length: 14 amino acids. V gave up 3 bases and J gave up 4 bases; unmatched junction bases: 3. Germline lookup yields CDR1 MNHEY and CDR2 SMNVEV (reference sequence). CDR3: CASSLQQGNQPQHF. DNA for the CDR3: TGTGCCAGCAGTTTGCAACAGGGGAATCAGCCCCAGCATTTT.

This chain uses TRBV18 with TRBJ1-2; D is ambiguous. Trimming took 2 bases from V and 3 from J, leaving 13 bases between them. Germline-derived CDR1 and CDR2 are KGHSH and LQKENI. The CDR3 has 15 amino acids. CDR3 loop: CASSPSRHLDYGYTF. The CDR3 coding sequence is TGTGCCAGCTCACCAAGCCGACACCTGGACTATGGCTACACCTTC.

V and J are TRBV7-9 and TRBJ1-1, with D uncertain. V gave up 2 bases and J gave up 9 bases, with 10 bases separating them. This CDR3 comprises 12 residues. Germline-derived CDR1 and CDR2 are SEHNR and FQNEAQ (reference sequence). The CDR3 region has the DNA TGTGCCAGCAGCTTATCGGTACAGCAAGCTTTCTTT. It yields the protein CASSLSVQQAFF. The full variable domain, its missing parts supplied by reference TRBV7-9 and TRBJ1-1, is DTGVSQNPRHKITKRGQNVTFRCDPISEHNRLYWYRQTLGQGPEFLTYFQNEAQLEKSRLLSDRFSAERPKGSFSTLEIQRTEQGDSAMYLCASSLSVQQAFFGQGTRLTVV.

This chain uses TRBV13 with TRBJ1-2; a weak D match, TRBD1 (6 bases). There are 14 residues in the CDR3. Germline V CDR1 and CDR2: PRHDT, FYEKMQ (reference sequence). Deletions cut 2 bases from V and 6 bases from J, with 13 bases between. Written as DNA, the CDR3 is TGTGCCAGCAGCTTAATAGGGGGTAGCCATGGCTACACCTTC. Translation: CASSLIGGSHGYTF.

The rearrangement uses TRBV2 and TRBJ2-1; TRBD1 is a possible D gene (5 bases). This CDR3 comprises 13 residues. CDR1 and CDR2 (germline): SNHLY, FYNNEI. V was cut by 7 bases and J by 7 bases, with 14 bases left in between. CDR3 coding DNA: TGTGCCAGCACCCCTATGGGGCTAAATGAGCAGTTCTTC. Amino acids: CASTPMGLNEQFF. Full variable domain (outside the CDR3, taken from reference TRBV2 and TRBJ2-1): EPEVTQTPSHQVTQMGQEVILRCVPISNHLYFYWYRQILGQKVEFLVSFYNNEISEKSEIFDDQFSVERPDGSNFTLKIRSTKLEDSAMYFCASTPMGLNEQFFGPGTRLTVL.

This chain links TRBV7-8 with TRBJ2-3; D is undetermined. Looked up from germline, CDR1 is SGHVS and CDR2 is FQNEAQ. Trimming shortened V by 2 bases and J by 11 bases, and 14 bases separated the two germline ends. The CDR3 totals 13 residues. DNA for the CDR3: TGTGCCAGCAGCTTAAGTGGTGGAGTTGGGCAGTATTTT. It codes for CASSLSGGVGQYF.

The V and J genes are TRBV7-2 and TRBJ1-2; maybe TRBD1 (5 bases). This CDR3 has 13 amino acids. Looked up from germline, CDR1 is SGHTA and CDR2 is FQGNSA. Trimming took 1 base from V and 7 from J, leaving 10 bases between them. CDR3 coding DNA: TGTGCCAGCAGCTTAGACAGGATCTTTGGCTACACCTTC. Protein: CASSLDRIFGYTF.

The gene calls are TRBV5-6 and TRBJ2-7; 10 bases are a match to TRBD1. Germline V gene data show CDR1 as SGHDT and CDR2 as YYEEEE. The CDR3 extends over 15 amino acids. With V trimmed by 1 base and J by 7 bases, 8 bases remained unmatched. The CDR3, as DNA: TGTGCCAGCAGCTTGTTCGGACAGGGGGTGGGGGAGCAGTACTTC. This gives the protein CASSLFGQGVGEQYF.

The J gene is TRBJ1-1, the V gene TRBV19; perhaps TRBD1 as D (5 bases). This CDR3 has 19 amino acids. V lost 4 bases, J lost 2 bases, and 26 bases lay in between. Germline V gene sequence: CDR1 LNHDA, CDR2 SQIVND (reference sequence). This CDR3 reads CASSRVPPGIIRHNTEAFF. The CDR3 DNA reads TGTGCCAGTAGTAGGGTCCCCCCAGGGATCATTCGACATAACACTGAAGCTTTCTTT.

A single count supports this clone. The rearrangement links TRBV15 to TRBJ2-2, with 7 bases fitting TRBD1. This CDR3 contains 14 residues. V dropped 4 bases and J dropped 4; count of bases not matched to a gene: 3. The germline gives CDR1 LNHNV, CDR2 YYDKDF (reference sequence). The CDR3 nucleotides read TGTGCCACCAGCAACAGGGGTCGCACCGGGGAGCTGTTTTTT. Its translation: CATSNRGRTGELFF.

The rearrangement links TRBV10-3 to TRBJ1-4, with 9 positions matching TRBD1. The CDR3 totals 14 residues. The trim removed 4 bases at V and 8 bases at J, leaving 5 bases unmatched. Germline lookup yields CDR1 ENHRY and CDR2 SYGVKD. CDR3 sequence: CAISAGTGNEKLFF. Here the CDR3 DNA reads TGTGCCATCAGTGCCGGGACAGGGAACGAAAAACTGTTTTTT.

V is TRBV11-3 and J is TRBJ2-7; 8 nucleotides align to TRBD1. This CDR3 is 15 amino acids long. CDR1 is SGHNT, CDR2 YENEEA, per germline. J lost 9 bases, V lost 2 bases, and 12 bases had no gene match. CDR3 protein: CASSLPGGGPGRQYF. The CDR3, as DNA: TGTGCCAGCAGCTTACCAGGGGGCGGCCCCGGAAGGCAGTACTTC.

In its sample, this clone was seen a few times. The chain recombines TRBV19 with TRBJ2-3; 8 nucleotides match TRBD2. The CDR3 spans 18 residues. The J segment lost 1 base and the V segment lost 4 bases, leaving 13 bases of the junction unmatched. From germline, CDR1 is LNHDA and CDR2 SQIVND (reference sequence). The CDR3 coding sequence is TGTGCCAGTAGTAAGGGGGTGACTAGCGTAGCGGGCACAGATACGCAGTATTTT. As protein: CASSKGVTSVAGTDTQYF. Full variable domain (remainder filled in from reference TRBV19 and TRBJ2-3): DGGITQSPKYLFRKEGQNVTLSCEQNLNHDAMYWYRQDPGQGLRLIYYSQIVNDFQKGDIAEGYSVSREKKESFPLTVTSAQKNPTAFYLCASSKGVTSVAGTDTQYFGPGTRLTVL.

The V and J genes are TRBV4-3 and TRBJ1-1; the match to TRBD1 covers 7 bases. CDR1 is LGHNA and CDR2 is YSLEER in the germline V gene. The CDR3 length is 14 residues. With V trimmed by 5 bases and J by 2 bases, 5 bases remained unmatched. The CDR3 region has the DNA TGCGCCAGCAGCAATAGACAGGGAAACACTGAAGCTTTCTTT. This gives the protein CASSNRQGNTEAFF.

The chain employs TRBV2 and TRBJ2-1; D may be TRBD1 (5 bases). CDR3 length equals 11 residues. Germline V CDR1 and CDR2: SNHLY, FYNNEI. V was cut by 7 bases and J by 7 bases, with 8 bases left in between. CDR3 coding DNA: TGTGCCAGCAAAGACAGTAATGAGCAGTTCTTC. It yields the protein CASKDSNEQFF.

This chain connects TRBV7-8 to TRBJ2-4; 9 bases agree with TRBD2. The germline V gene has CDR1 SGHVS and CDR2 FQNEAQ. The CDR3 is 16 residues long. V lost 3 bases to trimming and J lost 5 bases; unmatched junction nucleotides: 8. The chain's CDR3 is CASSFLAGRNENIQYF. The CDR3 bases are TGTGCCAGCAGCTTCCTAGCGGGGAGGAACGAAAACATTCAGTACTTC.